The rows below give T cell receptor beta chains drawn from one sample of a study of cytomegalovirus exposure and HLA in healthy donors. TCRdb's copy holds only in-frame clones and misses some; the assay was immunoSEQ multiplex PCR. Among about 160,000 clones listed, around 79% were seen once. The sequenced sample was PBMCs. Every receptor here comes from a female donor in good health and CMV-seronegative. CDR3s include the opening cysteine and the closing phenylalanine or tryptophan. Fields, in order: V gene, J gene, D gene, clone size, CDR3 protein, CDR3 DNA. D genes are given only for firm matches. Clone size appears in some rows only: once, few, many, or a class for an expanded clone.

V gene: TRBV19
J gene: TRBJ2-3
D gene: TRBD2
clone size: .
CDR3 protein: CASKLAGSADTQYF
CDR3 DNA: TGTGCCAGCAAACTAGCGGGGAGCGCAGATACGCAGTATTTT

V gene: TRBV27
J gene: TRBJ1-6
D gene: .
clone size: once
CDR3 protein: CASSFLVGGGNNSPLHF
CDR3 DNA: TGTGCCAGCAGTTTCCTCGTTGGGGGGGGGAATAATTCACCCCTCCACTTT

V gene: TRBV4-3
J gene: TRBJ2-1
D gene: TRBD2
clone size: few
CDR3 protein: CASSQDPPGWGGNEQFF
CDR3 DNA: TGCGCCAGCAGCCAAGATCCCCCGGGTTGGGGGGGAAATGAGCAGTTCTTC

V gene: TRBV29-1
J gene: TRBJ2-7
D gene: .
clone size: .
CDR3 protein: CSVGVSSYEQYF
CDR3 DNA: TGCAGCGTTGGTGTGAGCTCCTACGAGCAGTACTTC

V gene: TRBV5-1
J gene: TRBJ1-6
D gene: .
clone size: .
CDR3 protein: CASSLIDSSIYSPLHF
CDR3 DNA: TGCGCCAGCAGCTTAATCGACAGTTCCATTTATTCACCCCTCCACTTT

V gene: TRBV15
J gene: TRBJ1-4
D gene: .
clone size: .
CDR3 protein: CATSRVPIYRENEKLFF
CDR3 DNA: TGTGCCACCAGCAGAGTTCCAATCTACAGGGAGAATGAAAAACTGTTTTTT

V gene: TRBV7-2
J gene: TRBJ2-7
D gene: TRBD2
clone size: few
CDR3 protein: CASSPVSSGQTYEQYF
CDR3 DNA: TGTGCCAGCAGCCCGGTCTCTAGCGGTCAGACCTACGAGCAGTACTTC

V gene: TRBV5-1
J gene: TRBJ2-7
D gene: TRBD2
clone size: .
CDR3 protein: CASSLLADSYEQYF
CDR3 DNA: TGCGCCAGCAGCTTGCTAGCGGACTCCTACGAGCAGTACTTC

V gene: TRBV7-8
J gene: TRBJ2-7
D gene: .
clone size: .
CDR3 protein: CASSEGLGGEQYF
CDR3 DNA: TGTGCCAGCAGCGAGGGACTGGGAGGCGAGCAGTACTTC

V gene: TRBV5-1
J gene: TRBJ2-7
D gene: TRBD2
clone size: .
CDR3 protein: CASRRGRGTYEQYF
CDR3 DNA: TGCGCCAGCAGACGGGGGAGGGGAACCTACGAGCAGTACTTC

V gene: TRBV7-3
J gene: TRBJ1-1
D gene: TRBD1
clone size: .
CDR3 protein: CASSPSGQGRFVNTEAFF
CDR3 DNA: TGTGCCAGCAGCCCTTCGGGACAGGGGAGATTTGTGAACACTGAAGCTTTCTTT

V gene: TRBV6-1
J gene: TRBJ2-2
D gene: TRBD1
clone size: .
CDR3 protein: CASSGKTGGPTGELFF
CDR3 DNA: TGTGCCAGCAGTGGCAAGACAGGGGGGCCCACCGGGGAGCTGTTTTTT

V gene: TRBV23-1
J gene: TRBJ1-2
D gene: .
clone size: once
CDR3 protein: CASSQPYGFDYGYTF
CDR3 DNA: TGCGCCAGCAGTCAACCGTACGGGTTTGATTATGGCTACACCTTC

V gene: TRBV6-5
J gene: TRBJ1-4
D gene: TRBD1
clone size: .
CDR3 protein: CASRKTGRTEKLFF
CDR3 DNA: TGTGCCAGCAGAAAGACAGGGAGGACTGAAAAACTGTTTTTT

V gene: TRBV6-5
J gene: TRBJ1-2
D gene: .
clone size: .
CDR3 protein: CASSYSPGGDGYTF
CDR3 DNA: TGTGCCAGCAGTTACTCCCCGGGGGGGGACGGCTACACCTTC

V gene: TRBV6-4
J gene: TRBJ2-1
D gene: .
clone size: .
CDR3 protein: CASSDSAGYTHEQFF
CDR3 DNA: TGTGCCAGCAGTGACTCGGCAGGGTACACTCATGAGCAGTTCTTC

V gene: TRBV18
J gene: TRBJ2-6
D gene: .
clone size: .
CDR3 protein: CASSPGRSGANVLTF
CDR3 DNA: TGTGCCAGCTCACCAGGCAGGTCTGGGGCCAACGTCCTGACTTTC

V gene: TRBV2
J gene: TRBJ2-3
D gene: .
clone size: .
CDR3 protein: CASSGRGDTQYF
CDR3 DNA: TGTGCCAGCAGTGGAAGGGGAGATACGCAGTATTTT

V gene: TRBV4-1
J gene: TRBJ2-7
D gene: .
clone size: few
CDR3 protein: CASSQESGNYEQYF
CDR3 DNA: TGCGCCAGCAGCCAAGAGTCAGGAAACTACGAGCAGTACTTC

V gene: TRBV5-4
J gene: TRBJ2-7
D gene: .
clone size: .
CDR3 protein: CASSLERGGVEQYF
CDR3 DNA: TGTGCCAGCAGCTTGGAAAGGGGCGGCGTCGAGCAGTACTTC

V gene: TRBV7-2
J gene: TRBJ2-7
D gene: TRBD2
clone size: few
CDR3 protein: CASSEGSSGGHDSEQYF
CDR3 DNA: TGTGCCAGCAGCGAGGGGTCTAGCGGGGGGCACGACAGCGAGCAGTACTTC

V gene: TRBV10-2
J gene: TRBJ1-1
D gene: TRBD1
clone size: .
CDR3 protein: CASHRGNTEAFF
CDR3 DNA: TGCGCCAGCCACAGGGGGAACACTGAAGCTTTCTTT

V gene: TRBV6-5
J gene: TRBJ2-7
D gene: TRBD1
clone size: .
CDR3 protein: CASSYTPDRGREQYF
CDR3 DNA: TGTGCCAGCAGTTACACACCGGACAGGGGTCGCGAGCAGTACTTC

V gene: TRBV13
J gene: TRBJ2-3
D gene: .
clone size: .
CDR3 protein: CASSPGGANMQYF
CDR3 DNA: TGTGCCAGCAGCCCCGGAGGGGCAAATATGCAGTATTTT

V gene: TRBV5-1
J gene: TRBJ1-1
D gene: .
clone size: .
CDR3 protein: CASRLQEVANTEAFF
CDR3 DNA: TGCGCCAGCAGGCTTCAGGAGGTGGCGAACACTGAAGCTTTCTTT

V gene: TRBV7-9
J gene: TRBJ1-1
D gene: .
clone size: .
CDR3 protein: CASSLDYLNTEAFF
CDR3 DNA: TGTGCCAGCAGCTTAGACTACCTTAACACTGAAGCTTTCTTT

V gene: TRBV9
J gene: TRBJ2-2
D gene: TRBD2
clone size: .
CDR3 protein: CASSPGLAGANTGELFF
CDR3 DNA: TGTGCCAGCAGCCCCGGACTAGCGGGAGCGAACACCGGGGAGCTGTTTTTT

V gene: TRBV6-5
J gene: TRBJ2-7
D gene: TRBD2
clone size: few
CDR3 protein: CASIDRTGGALEQYF
CDR3 DNA: TGTGCCAGCATTGATCGGACGGGGGGGGCGCTCGAGCAGTACTTC

V gene: TRBV6-5
J gene: TRBJ1-5
D gene: .
clone size: .
CDR3 protein: CASSRGGNQPQHF
CDR3 DNA: TGTGCCAGCAGCAGGGGCGGCAATCAGCCCCAGCATTTT

V gene: TRBV13
J gene: TRBJ2-7
D gene: TRBD2
clone size: .
CDR3 protein: CASSSGLAASYEQYF
CDR3 DNA: TGTGCCAGCAGCTCGGGACTAGCGGCCTCCTACGAGCAGTACTTC

V gene: TRBV7-7
J gene: TRBJ1-1
D gene: .
clone size: .
CDR3 protein: CASSLPVLARGTEAFF
CDR3 DNA: TGTGCTAGCAGCTTGCCGGTGTTGGCCCGGGGCACTGAAGCTTTCTTT

V gene: TRBV9
J gene: TRBJ2-1
D gene: .
clone size: .
CDR3 protein: CASSVGSGSHNEQFF
CDR3 DNA: TGTGCCAGCAGCGTTGGCTCCGGTAGCCACAATGAGCAGTTCTTC

V gene: TRBV4-3
J gene: TRBJ2-7
D gene: .
clone size: .
CDR3 protein: CASSQAPGREDEQYF
CDR3 DNA: TGCGCCAGCAGCCAAGCCCCGGGCAGGGAAGACGAGCAGTACTTC

V gene: TRBV7-3
J gene: TRBJ2-1
D gene: TRBD2
clone size: .
CDR3 protein: CASSPLAGVWDEQFF
CDR3 DNA: TGTGCCAGCAGCCCCCTAGCGGGGGTTTGGGATGAGCAGTTCTTC

V gene: TRBV5-1
J gene: TRBJ2-1
D gene: .
clone size: .
CDR3 protein: CASRARQGGYNEQFF
CDR3 DNA: TGCGCCAGCAGAGCCCGCCAGGGTGGGTACAATGAGCAGTTCTTC

V gene: TRBV6-6
J gene: TRBJ1-2
D gene: .
clone size: .
CDR3 protein: CASSYGPDSTYGYTF
CDR3 DNA: TGTGCCAGCAGTTACGGACCCGACAGCACCTATGGCTACACCTTC

V gene: TRBV15
J gene: TRBJ1-2
D gene: .
clone size: few
CDR3 protein: CATSRDRRPGYTF
CDR3 DNA: TGTGCCACCAGCAGAGATCGGCGGCCAGGCTACACCTTC

V gene: TRBV18
J gene: TRBJ2-1
D gene: TRBD1
clone size: .
CDR3 protein: CASSPGTGVVNEQFF
CDR3 DNA: TGTGCCAGCTCACCCGGGACAGGGGTTGTCAATGAGCAGTTCTTC

V gene: TRBV10-2
J gene: TRBJ1-5
D gene: TRBD1
clone size: .
CDR3 protein: CASRQGPNQPQHF
CDR3 DNA: TGCGCCAGCCGACAGGGACCAAATCAGCCCCAGCATTTT

V gene: TRBV19
J gene: TRBJ1-2
D gene: .
clone size: .
CDR3 protein: CASSIAGNDGYTF
CDR3 DNA: TGTGCCAGTAGTATAGCAGGAAACGACGGCTACACCTTC

V gene: TRBV7-2
J gene: TRBJ1-6
D gene: .
clone size: .
CDR3 protein: CASSLGGQYNSPLHF
CDR3 DNA: TGTGCCAGCAGCTTAGGCGGACAGTATAATTCACCCCTCCACTTT

V gene: TRBV4-1
J gene: TRBJ2-5
D gene: TRBD2
clone size: .
CDR3 protein: CASSQVGRREGQETQYF
CDR3 DNA: TGCGCCAGCAGCCAAGTGGGCCGGCGGGAGGGCCAAGAGACCCAGTACTTC

V gene: TRBV28
J gene: TRBJ2-7
D gene: TRBD2
clone size: .
CDR3 protein: CASTPLAETYEQYF
CDR3 DNA: TGTGCCAGCACCCCCCTAGCGGAGACCTACGAGCAGTACTTC

V gene: TRBV28
J gene: TRBJ2-7
D gene: .
clone size: .
CDR3 protein: CASRGRPDEQYF
CDR3 DNA: TGTGCCAGCAGGGGGCGACCAGACGAGCAGTACTTC

V gene: TRBV28
J gene: TRBJ1-5
D gene: TRBD1
clone size: .
CDR3 protein: CASSSQGARNQPQHF
CDR3 DNA: TGTGCCAGCAGTTCACAGGGGGCGCGGAATCAGCCCCAGCATTTT

V gene: TRBV30
J gene: TRBJ1-6
D gene: .
clone size: once
CDR3 protein: CAQGRGDSPLHF
CDR3 DNA: TGTGCCCAGGGGAGGGGTGATTCACCCCTCCACTTT

V gene: TRBV13
J gene: TRBJ1-3
D gene: .
clone size: .
CDR3 protein: CASSLGRDLGNTIYF
CDR3 DNA: TGTGCCAGCAGCTTAGGGAGGGATTTGGGAAACACCATATATTTT

V gene: TRBV7-2
J gene: TRBJ2-2
D gene: TRBD2
clone size: .
CDR3 protein: CASRQGGLAGGSGELFF
CDR3 DNA: TGTGCCAGCAGACAGGGGGGGCTAGCGGGGGGCTCCGGGGAGCTGTTTTTT

V gene: TRBV5-6
J gene: TRBJ1-4
D gene: TRBD1
clone size: .
CDR3 protein: CASSLSGGAVVVFF
CDR3 DNA: TGTGCCAGCAGCTTGTCAGGGGGCGCGGTGGTTGTGTTTTTT